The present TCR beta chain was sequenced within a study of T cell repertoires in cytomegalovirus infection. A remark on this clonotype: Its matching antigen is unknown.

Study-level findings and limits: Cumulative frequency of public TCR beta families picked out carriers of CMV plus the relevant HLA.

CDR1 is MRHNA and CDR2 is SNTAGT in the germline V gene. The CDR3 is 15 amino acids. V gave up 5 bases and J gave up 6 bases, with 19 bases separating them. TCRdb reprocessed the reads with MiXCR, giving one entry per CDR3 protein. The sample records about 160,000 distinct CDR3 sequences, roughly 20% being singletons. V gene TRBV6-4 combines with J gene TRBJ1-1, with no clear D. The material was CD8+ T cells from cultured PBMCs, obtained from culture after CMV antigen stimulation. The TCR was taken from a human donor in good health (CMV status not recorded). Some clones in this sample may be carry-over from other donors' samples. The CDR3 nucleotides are TGTGCCAGCAGTCCCGGACGACGGAGAAGGTCTGAAGCTTTCTTT. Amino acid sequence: CASSPGRRRRSEAFF.